Following are 29 T cell receptor beta chains from one sample sequenced in a study of shared clonotypes between healthy human individuals. Profiling relied on immunoSEQ multiplex PCR, and the TCRdb table lists in-frame clones only, not all of them. The sample has approximately 2.1 million clones; about 92% are singletons. The source material was naive CD4+ T cells from PBMCs. Subset described: CD45RA+ positively selected. The receptors stem from a man between 18 and 35 years old in good health. Some clones in this sample may be carry-over from other donors' samples.

V and J are TRBV5-1 and TRBJ1-2; TRBD1 matches 9 bases. Looked up from germline, CDR1 is SGHRS and CDR2 is YFSETQ. Unmatched junction bases numbered 6, after V lost 4 bases and J lost 8 bases. This CDR3 is built from 13 residues. CDR3 coding DNA: TGCGCCAGCAGCGAGGGACAGGGCTTCGGCTACACCTTC. Translating it yields CASSEGQGFGYTF. Full variable domain (missing parts from reference TRBV5-1 and TRBJ1-2): KAGVTQTPRYLIKTRGQQVTLSCSPISGHRSVSWYQQTPGQGLQFLFEYFSETQRNKGNFPGRFSGRQFSNSRSEMNVSTLELGDSALYLCASSEGQGFGYTFGSGTRLTVV.

Here the CDR3 DNA reads TGTGCCAGCAGTTACTCGACTCCAGGTGGGGATGGCTACACCTTC. Its translation: CASSYSTPGGDGYTF. The rearrangement joins TRBV6-6 to TRBJ1-2, with unresolved D. CDR3 size: 15 residues. Germline V gives CDR1 MNHNY, CDR2 SVGAGI (reference sequence). The ends were cut back, 0 bases at V and 6 bases at J, with 14 bases in the middle.

The CDR3 coding sequence is TGCGCCAGCAGCTCTGCAATGGAGCAGTACTTC. Protein sequence: CASSSAMEQYF. The chain carries TRBV5-1 and TRBJ2-7; D is ambiguous. Germline V gene sequence: CDR1 SGHRS, CDR2 YFSETQ. The CDR3 sequence is 11 residues long. V gave up 3 bases and J gave up 7 bases, with 8 bases separating them. The full variable domain, rest sourced from reference TRBV5-1 and TRBJ2-7, is KAGVTQTPRYLIKTRGQQVTLSCSPISGHRSVSWYQQTPGQGLQFLFEYFSETQRNKGNFPGRFSGRQFSNSRSEMNVSTLELGDSALYLCASSSAMEQYFGPGTRLTVT.

The rearrangement uses TRBV27 and TRBJ1-2; tentative D call: TRBD1 (5 bases). The germline CDR1 and CDR2 sequences are MNHEY and SMNVEV (reference sequence). The CDR3 spans 17 residues. V was trimmed by 5 bases and J by 4 bases, leaving 23 bases between them. The CDR3 loop is CASSPTLPGLGSYGYTF. In DNA form, the CDR3 reads TGTGCCAGCAGTCCAACCCTTCCGGGACTAGGAAGCTATGGCTACACCTTC.

V usage is TRBV2 and J usage is TRBJ1-4, with 7 bases matching TRBD1. CDR3 size: 14 residues. CDR1 SNHLY and CDR2 FYNNEI come from the germline V gene. V lost 9 bases, J lost 3 bases, and 7 bases stayed unmatched. The CDR3 coding sequence is TGTGCCAGTTGCCAGGGGGAATCTAATGAAAAACTGTTTTTT. Its translation: CASCQGESNEKLFF.

CDR3: CSVELKEANTEAFF. The DNA of the CDR3 is TGCAGCGTTGAATTGAAGGAGGCGAACACTGAAGCTTTCTTT. This sequence joins TRBV29-1 and TRBJ1-1; D is unresolved. Germline V lookup: CDR1 SQVTM, CDR2 ANQGSEA. V gave up 2 bases and J gave up 1 base, with 11 bases separating them. The CDR3 length is 14 residues.

The chain carries TRBV5-4 and TRBJ2-4; weak D call: TRBD2 (5 bases). With 3 bases removed from V and 1 base from J, the gap between germline ends came to 14 bases. In germline, CDR1 is SGHNT, CDR2 YYREEE (reference sequence). The CDR3 is 16 amino acids. The CDR3 nucleotides read TGTGCCAGCAGCTCGGAAGGGAGTGGGGCCAAAAACATTCAGTACTTC. Residues: CASSSEGSGAKNIQYF.

The chain is built from TRBV19 and TRBJ2-1, with 9 bases identical to TRBD1. The junction had 6 bases not matched to a gene; V was cut back by 8 bases and J by 7 bases. The CDR3 length is 13 residues. Germline values: CDR1 LNHDA, CDR2 SQIVND (reference sequence). The CDR3 nucleotides are TGTGCCAGTGCGGGACAGGGACAAAATGAGCAGTTCTTC. Protein product: CASAGQGQNEQFF.

J is TRBJ2-7 and V is TRBV5-4; the match to TRBD2 covers 7 bases. Germline V gene sequence: CDR1 SGHNT, CDR2 YYREEE (reference sequence). The CDR3 covers 15 residues. V lost 0 bases to trimming and J lost 4 bases; unmatched junction nucleotides: 7. In DNA form, the CDR3 reads TGTGCCAGCAGCTTGGCCTCAGCGGGAATTTACGAGCAGTACTTC. This sequence encodes CASSLASAGIYEQYF.

The chain employs TRBV5-1 and TRBJ2-5, with D perhaps given as TRBD1 or TRBD2 (6 bases each). The end of the DNA is better explained by TRBJ2-7, so the J call may be wrong. CDR3 size: 16 residues. Germline loops: CDR1 SGHRS, CDR2 YFSETQ. As DNA, the CDR3 is TGCGCCAGCAGCCTACAACGTCCGGGGGCCACGTACGAGCAGTACTTC. Its translation: CASSLQRPGATYEQYF.

V is TRBV7-2 and J is TRBJ2-7; TRBD2 matches at 9 bases. This CDR3 has 15 amino acids. V lost 4 bases to trimming and J lost 3 bases; unmatched junction nucleotides: 7. The germline V gene encodes CDR1 SGHTA and CDR2 FQGNSA. This CDR3 reads CASSSRLAENYEQYF. The CDR3 DNA reads as TGTGCCAGCAGCTCGAGACTAGCGGAGAACTACGAGCAGTACTTC. Filled out from reference TRBV7-2 and TRBJ2-7, the complete variable domain reads GAGVSQSPSNKVTEKGKDVELRCDPISGHTALYWYRQSLGQGLEFLIYFQGNSAPDKSGLPSDRFSAERTGGSVSTLTIQRTQQEDSAVYLCASSSRLAENYEQYFGPGTRLTVT.

The genes are TRBV7-2 and TRBJ2-2; 8 bases fit TRBD2. The CDR3 is 15 amino acids. Germline V gene lookup returns CDR1 SGHTA and CDR2 FQGNSA. The junction had 7 bases not matched to a gene; V was cut back by 3 bases and J by 7 bases. The CDR3 reads CASSFGTREFGELFF. The CDR3 DNA sequence: TGTGCCAGCAGCTTTGGGACTAGAGAATTCGGGGAGCTGTTTTTT.

The genes are TRBV4-3 and TRBJ1-1, with no clear D. The ends were cut back, 3 bases at V and 0 bases at J, with 14 bases in the middle. The CDR3 contains 16 residues. Germline V gives CDR1 LGHNA, CDR2 YSLEER. This CDR3 is CASSHEPRTVNTEAFF. CDR3 DNA: TGCGCCAGCAGCCATGAGCCCCGGACGGTGAACACTGAAGCTTTCTTT.

This clone was detected once. This specimen includes other DNA sequences encoding the same CDR3. V is TRBV5-1 and J is TRBJ2-3; the D gene could be TRBD1 or TRBD2 (5 bases each). The germline V gene has CDR1 SGHRS and CDR2 YFSETQ. Trimming removed 4 bases from V and 2 bases from J, with 8 bases in between. CDR3 length: 13 residues. The CDR3: CASSTGPTDTQYF. The CDR3 coding sequence is TGCGCCAGCAGCACGGGACCCACAGATACGCAGTATTTT.

This chain uses TRBV9 with TRBJ2-1, with D perhaps matching TRBD1 or TRBD2 (5 bases each). V dropped 3 bases and J dropped 4 bases, with 11 bases sitting between them. Germline-derived CDR1 and CDR2 are SGDLS and YYNGEE. This CDR3 has 14 amino acids. The CDR3 region has the DNA TGTGCCAGCAGCGCGGGAAACAGGTACAATGAGCAGTTCTTC. Encoded protein: CASSAGNRYNEQFF.

Concerning this clone: Other DNA sequences in this sample translate to the same CDR3. The chain is built from TRBV5-1 and TRBJ2-7; a weak D match, TRBD1 (6 bases). The germline gives CDR1 SGHRS, CDR2 YFSETQ. The germline V and J ends were trimmed by 0 bases and 3 bases, with 10 bases remaining between them. This CDR3 is built from 14 residues. The CDR3 reads CASSLGGGNYEQYF. As DNA, the CDR3 is TGCGCCAGCAGCTTGGGAGGGGGTAACTACGAGCAGTACTTC.

This clone has only one observation. As DNA, the CDR3 is TGTGCCAGCAGCCCCCGAGCTCGGCTGGGGGAAGGCAATCAGCCCCAGCATTTT. Residues: CASSPRARLGEGNQPQHF. This chain connects TRBV7-8 to TRBJ1-5; possible D gene TRBD1, 5 bases. Deletions cut 5 bases from V and 2 bases from J, with 22 bases between. The CDR3 consists of 18 residues. The V gene's germline CDR1 is SGHVS and CDR2 FQNEAQ.

The V call is TRBV18, the J call TRBJ2-7; D is ambiguous. Trimming took off 5 bases at V and 1 base at J, with 9 bases between the two ends. CDR3 length equals 13 residues. In germline, CDR1 is KGHSH, CDR2 LQKENI. The DNA of the CDR3 is TGTGCCAGCTCAAAGGACGGTTCCTACGAGCAGTACTTC. It specifies CASSKDGSYEQYF.

Comments on this clone: Other DNA variants within this sample encode the same CDR3. The chain employs TRBV20-1 and TRBJ2-4; the D gene could be TRBD1 or TRBD2 (5 bases each). The ends were cut back, 4 bases at V and 8 bases at J, with 9 bases in the middle. CDR3 size: 11 residues. Per the germline V gene, CDR1 is DFQATT and CDR2 is SNEGSKA (reference sequence). The CDR3 nucleotides read TGCAGTGCTACAGGGACCCACATTCAGTACTTC. Translating gives CSATGTHIQYF.

CDR3 loop: CASSFATGAWFLPNEKLFF. CDR3 DNA sequence: TGTGCCAGCAGTTTTGCGACAGGAGCGTGGTTTCTACCTAATGAAAAACTGTTTTTT. The chain combines TRBV28 with TRBJ1-4; TRBD1 is a possible D gene (6 bases). The V end was cut by 3 bases, the J end by 3 bases, with 23 bases between. CDR3 size: 19 residues. Germline V gives CDR1 MDHEN, CDR2 SYDVKM.

The chain uses TRBV7-2 and TRBJ2-1, with D perhaps TRBD1 or TRBD2 (7 bases each). This CDR3 has 15 residues. Per germline, CDR1 SGHTA and CDR2 FQGNSA. V was clipped by 5 bases and J by 10 bases, with 21 bases between them. The CDR3 DNA sequence: TGTGCCAGCAGCCTGTACAGGGGAGGGACGAGAGAGCAGTTCTTC. It translates to CASSLYRGGTREQFF.

The genes are TRBV29-1 and TRBJ2-2; D unclear. CDR3 length: 10 residues. The V end lost 6 bases, the J end lost 4 bases, and 3 bases lay between the germline ends. Germline V gene lookup returns CDR1 SQVTM and CDR2 ANQGSEA. CDR3 loop: CSVLTGELFF. The CDR3 nucleotides read TGCAGCGTCCTCACCGGGGAGCTGTTTTTT.

This clone was observed a few times. The same CDR3 is also encoded by other DNA sequences in this sample. V and J are TRBV29-1 and TRBJ2-5, with D possibly matching TRBD1 (5 bases). Trimming stripped 4 bases from V and 1 base from J, with 7 bases between. The CDR3 is made up of 12 amino acids. Per the germline V gene, CDR1 is SQVTM and CDR2 is ANQGSEA. The CDR3 loop is CSVGRAQETQYF. The CDR3 DNA reads as TGCAGCGTTGGCAGGGCCCAAGAGACCCAGTACTTC.

The chain uses TRBV27 and TRBJ1-3; D unresolved. This CDR3 is built from 13 residues. Germline lookup yields CDR1 MNHEY and CDR2 SMNVEV (reference sequence). Deletions cut 8 bases from V and 3 bases from J, with 11 bases between. The CDR3 region has the DNA TGTGCCAGCTGGAGTGTTGGTGGAAACACCATATATTTT. It encodes CASWSVGGNTIYF.

This clone has only a few counts. The chain employs TRBV20-1 and TRBJ1-4; unclear D gene. This CDR3 is built from 11 residues. Germline assignment: CDR1 DFQATT and CDR2 SNEGSKA (reference sequence). The V end lost 6 bases, the J end lost 11 bases, and 13 bases lay between the germline ends. This CDR3 reads CSAAQMGKLFF. The CDR3 DNA is TGCAGTGCCGCTCAAATGGGGAAACTGTTTTTT.

The J gene is TRBJ1-1, the V gene TRBV28; D is ambiguous. There are 15 residues in the CDR3. V gave up 6 bases and J gave up 5 bases, with 19 bases separating them. Germline CDR1 MDHEN, CDR2 SYDVKM. The CDR3 protein is CASSSDPGMETEAFF. The CDR3 DNA sequence: TGTGCCAGCAGCTCCGACCCGGGAATGGAAACTGAAGCTTTCTTT.

This chain joins TRBV7-8 and TRBJ2-7, with 11 bases fitting TRBD2. V lost 1 base and J lost 3; bases outside the gene matches: 8. The CDR3 covers 17 residues. CDR1 is SGHVS and CDR2 is FQNEAQ in the germline V gene. CDR3 amino acids: CASSLGRLAGGFYEQYF. In DNA form, the CDR3 reads TGTGCCAGCAGCTTAGGTAGGCTAGCGGGAGGCTTCTACGAGCAGTACTTC.

This chain joins TRBV5-1 and TRBJ2-7; TRBD1 might be the D (5 bases). CDR3 length: 17 amino acids. Between the trimmed V and J ends, which lost 4 bases and 2 bases, there was a span of 22 bases. Germline V CDR1 and CDR2: SGHRS, YFSETQ. The CDR3 DNA follows: TGCGCCAGCAGCCTCATCCGCAGGGTAATATGCCCCTACGAGCAGTACTTC. Its protein is CASSLIRRVICPYEQYF.

V usage is TRBV1 and J usage is TRBJ2-7; TRBD2 is the table's D call, not checked against the DNA. TRBV1 is a known pseudogene. The length of the CDR3 is 14 residues. CDR3 DNA sequence: TGCACCAGCAGCCAACGACCTACGGGTTACGAGCAGTACTTC. It specifies CTSSQRPTGYEQYF.